Listed below are T cell receptor beta chains from one sample, sequenced in a study of blood T cell repertoires in COVID-19. This table comes from immunoSEQ multiplex PCR, and its TCRdb copy is limited to in-frame clones, with some not included. Among about 98,000 clones listed, more than 65% were seen once. Sequencing was carried out using peripheral blood. Every receptor here comes from a woman aged 80 or older with acute or convalescent COVID-19. CDR3s include the opening cysteine and the closing phenylalanine or tryptophan. The D gene is left open where the match is weak. Some rows mark clone size as missing; the rest say once, few, many or name a class of expanded clone.

>TRBV7-3|TRBJ2-2|TRBD1|.
TGTGCCAGCAGGGGGACAGGGAACACCGGGGAGCTGTTTTTT
CASRGTGNTGELFF
>TRBV14|TRBJ2-2|.|once
TGTGCCAGCAGTCAGGTGACCGGGGAGCTGTTTTTT
CASSQVTGELFF
>TRBV27|TRBJ1-2|.|.
TGTGCCAGCAGTCTTTGGGGGGACTATGGCTACACCTTC
CASSLWGDYGYTF
>TRBV29-1|TRBJ1-1|TRBD1|.
TGCAGCGTTGTTGAGGGGACAGGGAACACTGAAGCTTTCTTT
CSVVEGTGNTEAFF
>TRBV6-1|TRBJ1-1|.|.
TGTGCCAGCAGTGATAAGAGGAACACTGAAGCTTTCTTT
CASSDKRNTEAFF
>TRBV5-6|TRBJ2-4|.|.
TGTGCCAGCAGCTTGCGCGGGGCCAGGGACATTCAGTACTTC
CASSLRGARDIQYF
>TRBV5-1|TRBJ1-2|TRBD1|few
TGCGCCAGCAGCCCTGGGACAGTATTCAACTATGGCTACACCTTC
CASSPGTVFNYGYTF
>TRBV13|TRBJ1-2|.|.
TGTGCCAGCAGTTACCGGGCTGGCAGGGAGGATGGCTACACCTTC
CASSYRAGREDGYTF
>TRBV7-2|TRBJ1-1|TRBD1|once
TGTGCCAGCAGCTACGGACAGGGAACTGAAGCTTTCTTT
CASSYGQGTEAFF
>TRBV28|TRBJ1-5|TRBD1|few
TGTGCCAGCAGTCCAAACGACAGGGGGTGGCGGCCCCAGCATTTT
CASSPNDRGWRPQHF
>TRBV3-1/TRBV3-2|TRBJ2-3|.|.
TGTGCCAGCAGCCAAGTAGTTCGGGTCAGGGGGGTACGAGATACGCAGTATTTT
CASSQVVRVRGVRDTQYF
>TRBV12-3/TRBV12-4|TRBJ1-5|.|.
TGTGCCAGCAGCTACGATCGGGGTCAGCCCCAGCATTTT
CASSYDRGQPQHF
>TRBV7-8|TRBJ1-4|.|.
TGTGCCAGCGCCGCGGCGGAATCTAATGAAAAACTGTTTTTT
CASAAAESNEKLFF
>TRBV5-4|TRBJ1-2|TRBD1|.
TGTGCCAGCAGCTTCCCGGGACAGGGGGACCATGGCTACACCTTC
CASSFPGQGDHGYTF
>TRBV4-2|TRBJ2-3|TRBD2|.
TGTGCCAGCAGCCAAGATCCCTTAGCGGGGGGGCGGACAGATACGCAGTATTTT
CASSQDPLAGGRTDTQYF
>TRBV5-1|TRBJ1-2|.|.
TGCGCCAGCAGCCCGGAGGGGGGGCGCGATGGCTACACCTTC
CASSPEGGRDGYTF
>TRBV6-2/TRBV6-3|TRBJ2-1|TRBD1|once
TGTGCCAGCAGTGAGACAGGGTCGGACAATGAGCAGTTCTTC
CASSETGSDNEQFF
>TRBV6-1|TRBJ1-4|.|.
TGTGCCAGCAGTGATTTGTTGGGAGGTAATGAAAAACTGTTTTTT
CASSDLLGGNEKLFF
>TRBV5-1|TRBJ1-2|TRBD1|.
TGCGCCAGCAGCTTGGAAACAGGGGGAAGTAGGCAAGGCTACACCTTC
CASSLETGGSRQGYTF
>TRBV12-3/TRBV12-4|TRBJ1-2|.|.
TGTGCCAGCAGTTTAAACAGGAACTATGGCTACACCTTC
CASSLNRNYGYTF
>TRBV27|TRBJ1-1|TRBD1|.
TGTGCCAGCAGTCCGGACAGGAGTTCAATGAACACTGAAGCTTTCTTT
CASSPDRSSMNTEAFF
>TRBV28|TRBJ1-1|.|.
TGTGCCAGCAGTTTAGGTGGTAGTTCTTCTTCCCGGACATACGCTTTCTTT
CASSLGGSSSSRTYAFF
>TRBV5-4|TRBJ1-2|.|.
TGTGCCAGCAGCTTGGGGGGAGACTATGGCTACACCTTC
CASSLGGDYGYTF
>TRBV2|TRBJ1-6|TRBD1|.
TGTGCCAGCAGAACAGGGGGTGGGAATTCACCCCTCCACTTT
CASRTGGGNSPLHF
>TRBV5-4|TRBJ2-5|.|.
TGTGCCAGCAGCTTATACTTGGGAGGAGAAGAGACCCAGTACTTC
CASSLYLGGEETQYF
>TRBV12-3/TRBV12-4|TRBJ1-1|.|.
TGTGCCAGCAGCATCGAGAGGAACACTGAAGCTTTCTTT
CASSIERNTEAFF
>TRBV5-4|TRBJ1-2|TRBD1|once
TGTGCCAGCAGACCCGGGACAGGGGGACTTAGCTACACCTTC
CASRPGTGGLSYTF
>TRBV19|TRBJ2-5|.|.
TGTGCCAGTAGTGTACAGGTACAAGAGACCCAGTACTTC
CASSVQVQETQYF
>TRBV10-3|TRBJ2-1|TRBD2|.
TGTGCCATCAGCTCCCCGACTAGCGGGGAAGCCCCGGAGCAGTTCTTC
CAISSPTSGEAPEQFF
>TRBV9|TRBJ2-3|.|.
TGTGCCAGCAGCCCTCAGGGATCTACAGATACGCAGTATTTT
CASSPQGSTDTQYF
>TRBV28|TRBJ1-2|.|.
TGTGCCAGTGCCCGGGTATCCCCCTCCTATGGCTACACCTTC
CASARVSPSYGYTF
>TRBV7-6|TRBJ2-3|.|.
TGTGCCAGCAGCTTAGGAAGCGGGCCAGCCAGACCCAGCACAGATACGCAGTATTTT
CASSLGSGPARPSTDTQYF